What follows are 27 T cell receptor beta chains derived from one specimen sequenced in a study of blood T cell repertoires in COVID-19. The table came from immunoSEQ multiplex PCR; TCRdb's copy has only in-frame clones and leaves some out. There are approximately 170,000 clones in the sample; about 85% occur only once, and 6.9% lies in the top ten. The material sequenced was peripheral blood. These receptors were obtained from an elderly man with COVID-19, enrolled during active disease.

V and J are TRBV5-4 and TRBJ2-5, with D possibly matching TRBD1 (6 bases). The CDR3 extends over 15 amino acids. Looked up from germline, CDR1 is SGHNT and CDR2 is YYREEE (reference sequence). Trimming removed 1 base from V and 3 bases from J, with 13 bases in between. The CDR3, as DNA: TGTGCCAGCAGCTTGTATTTACAGGGAAAAGAGACCCAGTACTTC. This gives the protein CASSLYLQGKETQYF.

V usage is TRBV19 and J usage is TRBJ1-5; 10 bases map to TRBD1. V was pared by 4 bases and J by 4 bases, with 4 bases of the junction left unmatched. This CDR3 region has 15 residues. Germline V gives CDR1 LNHDA, CDR2 SQIVND (reference sequence). The CDR3 nucleotides read TGTGCCAGTAGTACGGACAGGGGGAAGAATCAGCCCCAGCATTTT. Residues: CASSTDRGKNQPQHF. Based on the CDR3 plus reference TRBV19 and TRBJ1-5, the full variable domain is DGGITQSPKYLFRKEGQNVTLSCEQNLNHDAMYWYRQDPGQGLRLIYYSQIVNDFQKGDIAEGYSVSREKKESFPLTVTSAQKNPTAFYLCASSTDRGKNQPQHFGDGTRLSIL.

This rearrangement joins TRBV4-2 to TRBJ1-1; D remains unclear. The V and J ends lost 4 bases and 11 bases respectively, with 20 bases between them. Germline V lookup: CDR1 LGHNA, CDR2 YNFKEQ. This CDR3 contains 14 residues. The CDR3 reads CASSRPLPGQRAFF. The CDR3 DNA reads TGTGCCAGCAGCCGCCCCCTCCCGGGCCAGCGGGCTTTCTTT.

This chain connects TRBV7-6 to TRBJ1-3; TRBD1 is a possible D gene (6 bases). Trimming removed 6 bases from V and 0 bases from J, with 15 bases in between. This CDR3 is 16 amino acids long. The germline V gene has CDR1 SGHVS and CDR2 FNYEAQ. The CDR3 region has the DNA TGTGCCAGCAGTAATAGACAGGCCAGCTCTGGAAACACCATATATTTT. It specifies CASSNRQASSGNTIYF.

Comments on this clone: This same CDR3 is encoded by further DNA sequences in the sample. This chain uses TRBV3-1 (or the pseudogene TRBV3-2) with TRBJ1-5, with D unresolved. The CDR3 spans 13 residues. Germline loops: CDR1 LGHDT, CDR2 YNNKEL (reference sequence). V lost 3 bases and J 7 bases, leaving 10 bases between the germline ends. The CDR3 DNA follows: TGTGCCAGCAGCCAGGGAGGAGGACAGCCCCAGCATTTT. Translating it yields CASSQGGGQPQHF.

The chain employs TRBV9 and TRBJ2-7; TRBD2 matches 7 bases. The CDR3 sequence is 13 residues long. The J segment lost 7 bases and the V segment lost 0 bases, leaving 4 bases of the junction unmatched. The germline CDR1 and CDR2 sequences are SGDLS and YYNGEE. Here the CDR3 DNA reads TGTGCCAGCAGCGTAGCAGCGGGGCGAGAGCAGTACTTC. This gives the protein CASSVAAGREQYF.

The chain uses TRBV3-1 (or the pseudogene TRBV3-2) and TRBJ2-1; 7 bases are a match to TRBD1. V trimming: 5 bases; J trimming: 1 base; junction bases outside the gene matches: 5. Per the germline V gene, CDR1 is LGHDT and CDR2 is YNNKEL (reference sequence). The CDR3 runs 15 residues. The CDR3 bases are TGTGCCAGCAGCAAGGGGGACAGTTCCTACAATGAGCAGTTCTTC. Translation: CASSKGDSSYNEQFF.

In DNA form, the CDR3 reads TGTGCCAGCAGCCAAGTTGGCTGGAGGACAGGGGGCTCGAATTACAATGAGCAGTTCTTC. It specifies CASSQVGWRTGGSNYNEQFF. The chain carries TRBV4-2 and TRBJ2-1; TRBD1 matches at 11 bases. CDR3 length: 20 residues. Looked up from germline, CDR1 is LGHNA and CDR2 is YNFKEQ. V dropped 1 base and J dropped 4; count of bases not matched to a gene: 15.

DNA for the CDR3: TGTGCCAGCAGAGCACAGGGGGCGACGATCCAAGAGACCCAGTACTTC. Protein product: CASRAQGATIQETQYF. The chain links TRBV11-1 to TRBJ2-5, with TRBD1 matching 9 bases. The V gene end was trimmed by 6 bases and the J gene end by 1 base; junction bases not matched to a gene: 9. The CDR3 loop spans 16 amino acids. In germline, CDR1 is SGHAT, CDR2 FQDESV (reference sequence). Together with reference TRBV11-1 and TRBJ2-5, the CDR3 gives the full variable domain: EAEVAQSPRYKITEKSQAVAFWCDPISGHATLYWYRQILGQGPELLVQFQDESVVDDSQLPKDRFSAERLKGVDSTLKIQPAELGDSAMYLCASRAQGATIQETQYFGPGTRLLVL.

The V gene is TRBV7-2, the J gene TRBJ2-2, with 8 bases that match TRBD2. The CDR3 has 14 amino acids. The germline V gene encodes CDR1 SGHTA and CDR2 FQGNSA. V was clipped by 5 bases and J by 4 bases; unmatched bases: 3. CDR3 in DNA: TGTGCCAGCAGCATCGCGGGGGGCACCGGGGAGCTGTTTTTT. This encodes CASSIAGGTGELFF.

This chain links TRBV7-2 with TRBJ2-7; 8 bases are a match to TRBD2. Trimming cost V 3 bases and J 4 bases; bases outside gene matches: 8. CDR3 length: 15 residues. Germline values: CDR1 SGHTA, CDR2 FQGNSA. The CDR3 region is CASSFRGGLEYEQYF. The CDR3 DNA reads as TGTGCCAGCAGCTTCCGGGGGGGCCTAGAGTACGAGCAGTACTTC.

The genes are TRBV4-2 and TRBJ2-3; 8 nucleotides align to TRBD2. The CDR3 is 16 amino acids. The germline V gene has CDR1 LGHNA and CDR2 YNFKEQ. V lost 6 bases to trimming and J lost 0 bases; unmatched junction nucleotides: 8. CDR3 coding DNA: TGTGCCAGCAGTCTTGCACTAGCGGTAAGCACAGATACGCAGTATTTT. Translated: CASSLALAVSTDTQYF.

The V gene is TRBV7-9, the J gene TRBJ1-1; 7 nucleotides align to TRBD1. V gave up 5 bases and J gave up 6 bases; unmatched junction bases: 9. CDR1 and CDR2 from the germline V gene are SEHNR and FQNEAQ (reference sequence). This CDR3 region has 14 residues. The CDR3 DNA is TGTGCCAGCAGCCGGACAGGCGGGTCCCCTGAAGCTTTCTTT. This gives the protein CASSRTGGSPEAFF.

CDR3 DNA: TGTGCCAGCAGCGTCTCTGAGACAGATACGCAGTATTTT. Its protein is CASSVSETDTQYF. V usage is TRBV9 and J usage is TRBJ2-3; D not certain. Trimming removed 2 bases from V and 3 bases from J, with 7 bases in between. Germline CDR1 is SGDLS and CDR2 is YYNGEE. The length of the CDR3 is 13 residues.

This chain connects TRBV9 to TRBJ2-1; TRBD2 aligns across 8 bases. CDR3 length: 16 amino acids. The germline V gene encodes CDR1 SGDLS and CDR2 YYNGEE. The V and J ends lost 4 bases and 7 bases, in that order; junction bases with no gene match: 13. CDR3 in DNA: TGTGCCAGCAGCCCCCTCGTGGCGGGGGGCGGGAATGAGCAGTTCTTC. Translating gives CASSPLVAGGGNEQFF.

Details on this clone: Distinct nucleotide sequences in the sample also encode this CDR3. The CDR3 here is CASSLGTAGNTIYF. In nucleotides, the CDR3 is TGTGCCAGCAGCCTCGGGACAGCTGGAAACACCATATATTTT. The chain recombines TRBV11-3 with TRBJ1-3; 7 positions match TRBD1. Trimming at V came to 5 bases and at J to 2 bases, leaving 3 bases not matched to a gene. The CDR3 has 14 residues. CDR1 SGHNT and CDR2 YENEEA come from the germline V gene.

Regarding this clone: The junction differs from germline at one of its ends, possibly a read error. The rearrangement joins TRBV24-1 to TRBJ2-7; D is unclear. The CDR3 extends over 12 amino acids. The germline CDR1 and CDR2 sequences are KGHDR and SFDVKD. The CDR3 coding sequence is TGTGCCACCAGTGATCATGTCAGTGATCTGCACTTC. Encoded protein: CATSDHVSDLHF.

With respect to this clone: Other nucleotide sequences from this sample produce the same CDR3. The V and J genes are TRBV4-2 and TRBJ1-5; no definite D call. CDR1 LGHNA and CDR2 YNFKEQ come from the germline V gene. The CDR3 loop spans 15 amino acids. With 0 bases removed from V and 0 bases from J, the gap between germline ends came to 6 bases. This chain's CDR3 is CASSQERDSNQPQHF. As DNA, the CDR3 is TGTGCCAGCAGCCAAGAGCGGGATAGCAATCAGCCCCAGCATTTT.

The chain combines TRBV2 with TRBJ1-1, with D possibly TRBD1 on 6 matching bases. With 6 bases removed from V and 3 bases from J, the gap between germline ends came to 11 bases. The CDR3 loop spans 13 amino acids. Germline values: CDR1 SNHLY, CDR2 FYNNEI. The CDR3, as DNA: TGTGCCAGCAGACGGGACACTTACACTGAAGCTTTCTTT. It specifies CASRRDTYTEAFF.

The V gene is TRBV9, the J gene TRBJ2-1; D is perhaps TRBD1 (5 bases). The V gene lost 4 bases and the J gene lost 1 base, with 15 bases spanning the gap. CDR3 length: 16 residues. Germline loops: CDR1 SGDLS, CDR2 YYNGEE. CDR3 amino acids: CASSRTGTTSYNEQFF. Here the CDR3 DNA reads TGTGCCAGCAGCCGCACAGGTACAACTTCCTACAATGAGCAGTTCTTC.

This clone came up a few times. In the same sample, other DNA sequences code for this CDR3. V and J are TRBV5-1 and TRBJ1-1, with TRBD1 matching over 8 bases. V was clipped by 2 bases and J by 4 bases; unmatched bases: 4. Germline loops: CDR1 SGHRS, CDR2 YFSETQ. The CDR3 loop spans 14 amino acids. The CDR3 sequence: CASSFQGAGTEAFF. CDR3 DNA sequence: TGCGCCAGCAGCTTCCAGGGGGCTGGCACTGAAGCTTTCTTT.

V gene TRBV18 combines with J gene TRBJ2-4, with a tentative D call TRBD2 (6 bases). Germline V gene sequence: CDR1 KGHSH, CDR2 LQKENI. CDR3 length: 15 amino acids. V was pared by 4 bases and J by 1 base, with 11 bases between. The CDR3 DNA reads as TGTGCCAGCTCACGGGGAGGAACGGCCAAAAACATTCAGTACTTC. Its translation is CASSRGGTAKNIQYF.

The chain links TRBV7-2 to TRBJ1-2, with D maybe TRBD1 (6 bases). Germline V gene sequence: CDR1 SGHTA, CDR2 FQGNSA. Deletions cut 3 bases from V and 0 bases from J, with 8 bases between. CDR3 length: 14 amino acids. CDR3 coding DNA: TGTGCCAGCAGCTTGGGACAATCTAACTATGGCTACACCTTC. Encoded protein: CASSLGQSNYGYTF.

Comment on this clone: Mismatch with germline at one junction end may stem from a read error. The chain couples TRBV7-9 to TRBJ2-1; perhaps TRBD1 as D (5 bases). Germline lookup yields CDR1 SEHNR and CDR2 FQNEAQ (reference sequence). The CDR3 is made up of 14 amino acids. The CDR3, as DNA: TGTGCCAGCAGCCCAGAGATGGTCACAGGAAAGGCGCTCTTC. This translates into CASSPEMVTGKALF.

V usage is TRBV5-6 and J usage is TRBJ2-2; D may be TRBD1 (7 bases). This CDR3 has 17 amino acids. Germline V CDR1 and CDR2: SGHDT, YYEEEE. Trimming cost V 4 bases and J 6 bases, with 22 bases left between them. CDR3 residues: CASSTFGGAGGPGELFF. CDR3 coding DNA: TGTGCCAGCAGCACGTTCGGGGGAGCAGGGGGACCCGGGGAGCTGTTTTTT. Variable domain in full (rest from reference TRBV5-6 and TRBJ2-2): DAGVTQSPTHLIKTRGQQVTLRCSPKSGHDTVSWYQQALGQGPQFIFQYYEEEERQRGNFPDRFSGHQFPNYSSELNVNALLLGDSALYLCASSTFGGAGGPGELFFGEGSRLTVL.

The chain recombines TRBV5-1 with TRBJ1-3, with a possible D match to TRBD1 (5 bases). CDR3 length: 16 residues. CDR1 and CDR2 from the germline V gene are SGHRS and YFSETQ. The ends were cut back, 4 bases at V and 0 bases at J, with 14 bases in the middle. The CDR3 reads CASSPIDSPSGNTIYF. DNA for the CDR3: TGCGCCAGCAGCCCCATCGACAGCCCCTCTGGAAACACCATATATTTT.

The V call is TRBV6-2 or TRBV6-3, the J call TRBJ1-2; the D gene is possibly TRBD1 (6 bases). The CDR3 spans 13 residues. CDR1 and CDR2 from the germline V gene are MNHEY and SVGEGT. V was clipped by 5 bases and J by 6 bases, with 13 bases between them. CDR3 nucleotides: TGTGCCAGCAGTATCCCAGGGGTGGATGGCTACACCTTC. Translating gives CASSIPGVDGYTF.